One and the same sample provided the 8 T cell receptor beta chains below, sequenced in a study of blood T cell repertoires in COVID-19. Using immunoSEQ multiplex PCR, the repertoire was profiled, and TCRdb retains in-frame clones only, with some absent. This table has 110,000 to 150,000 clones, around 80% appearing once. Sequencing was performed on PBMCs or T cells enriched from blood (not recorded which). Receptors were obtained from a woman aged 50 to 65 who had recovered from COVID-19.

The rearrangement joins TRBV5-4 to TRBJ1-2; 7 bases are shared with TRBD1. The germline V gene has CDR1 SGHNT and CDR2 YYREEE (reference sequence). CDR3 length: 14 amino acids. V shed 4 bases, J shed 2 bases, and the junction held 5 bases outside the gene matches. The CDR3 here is CASSGPGQNYGYTF. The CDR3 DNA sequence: TGTGCCAGCAGCGGACCGGGACAGAACTATGGCTACACCTTC.

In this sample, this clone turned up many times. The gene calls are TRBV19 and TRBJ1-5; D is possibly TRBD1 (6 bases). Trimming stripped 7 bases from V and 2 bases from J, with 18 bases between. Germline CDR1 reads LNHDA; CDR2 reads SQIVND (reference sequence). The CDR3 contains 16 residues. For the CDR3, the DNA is TGTGCCAGTACGGCGGAATTGGCAGGGGGCAATCAGCCCCAGCATTTT. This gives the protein CASTAELAGGNQPQHF.

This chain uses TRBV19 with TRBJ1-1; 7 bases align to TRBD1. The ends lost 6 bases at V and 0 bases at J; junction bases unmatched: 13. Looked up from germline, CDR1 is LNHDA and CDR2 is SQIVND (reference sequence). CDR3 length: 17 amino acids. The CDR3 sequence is CASSPVGGQTMNTEAFF. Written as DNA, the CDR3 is TGTGCCAGTAGCCCCGTTGGGGGACAGACAATGAACACTGAAGCTTTCTTT.

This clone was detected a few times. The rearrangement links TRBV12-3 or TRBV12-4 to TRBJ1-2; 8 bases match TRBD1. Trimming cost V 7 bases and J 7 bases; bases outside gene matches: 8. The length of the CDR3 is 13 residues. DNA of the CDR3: TGTGCCAGCACCCGCCAGGGGGCGTTTGGCTACACCTTC. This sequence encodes CASTRQGAFGYTF.

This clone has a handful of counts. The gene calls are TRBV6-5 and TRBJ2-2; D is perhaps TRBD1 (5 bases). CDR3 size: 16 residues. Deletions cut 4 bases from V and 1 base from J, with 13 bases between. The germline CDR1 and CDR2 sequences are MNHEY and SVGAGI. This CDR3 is CASSSPGKRNTGELFF. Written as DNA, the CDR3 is TGTGCCAGCAGTTCCCCAGGGAAGCGGAACACCGGGGAGCTGTTTTTT.

In DNA form, the CDR3 reads TGTGCCAGCAGCCTCCTTGCGGCAGATACGCAGTATTTT. Encoded protein: CASSLLAADTQYF. V and J are TRBV7-9 and TRBJ2-3, with D unresolved. The CDR3 runs to 13 residues. Trimming pared 5 bases from V and 4 bases from J, leaving 10 bases between. Looked up from germline, CDR1 is SEHNR and CDR2 is FQNEAQ (reference sequence).

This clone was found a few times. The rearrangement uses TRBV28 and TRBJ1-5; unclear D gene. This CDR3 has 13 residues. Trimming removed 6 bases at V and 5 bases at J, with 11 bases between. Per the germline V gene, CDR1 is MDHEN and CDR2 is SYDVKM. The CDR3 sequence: CASSPPRDQPQHF. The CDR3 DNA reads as TGTGCCAGCAGCCCCCCACGAGATCAGCCCCAGCATTTT.

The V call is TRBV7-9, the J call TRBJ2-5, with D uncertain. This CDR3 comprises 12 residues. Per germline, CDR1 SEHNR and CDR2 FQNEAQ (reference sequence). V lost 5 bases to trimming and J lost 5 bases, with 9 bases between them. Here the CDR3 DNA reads TGTGCCAGCAGCCCAACGGAGGAGACCCAGTACTTC. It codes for CASSPTEETQYF.